This section outlines one T cell receptor (beta chain) sequence together with its context. As originally analysed: Amplification from reference gene primers served as the basis for estimated nucleated cell counts. Clones were read by immunoSEQ multiplex PCR, and TCRdb kept only the in-frame ones, dropping some. V and J calls plus clone size are reproduced from that table; the DNA served to infer D and trimming. The table records about 190,000 clones, around 80% of them present only once. This entry comes from a study of blood T cell repertoires in COVID-19. Looking at the study overall: Whether acute or convalescent, the COVID-19 samples came from the United States, Italy and Spain. T cells, B-cell-depleted T cells, or PBMCs provided the cDNA or gDNA that served as material.

With 0 bases clipped from V and 4 bases from J, the junction kept 9 bases outside the gene matches. The CDR3 runs to 19 residues. Germline CDR1 reads LGHDT; CDR2 reads YNNKEL (reference sequence). The clonotype was recovered from a woman of 80 years or more with active or convalescent COVID-19. Sequenced: peripheral blood. The chain links TRBV3-1 (or the pseudogene TRBV3-2) to TRBJ2-6; TRBD2 matches at 10 bases. As DNA, the CDR3 is TGTGCCAGCAGCCAAGAGTCACTAGCGGGGACCTGGGGGGCCAACGTCCTGACTTTC. This encodes CASSQESLAGTWGANVLTF.